A single sample is the source of the 22 T cell receptor beta chains below, sequenced in a study of preoperative IRX-2 immunotherapy in early breast cancer. Treatment specified: preoperative locoregional IRX-2 cytokine immunotherapy. Measured with immunoSEQ multiplex PCR; TCRdb has only the in-frame clones, and not every one. In the table there are about 3,600 clones, 65% to 85% of which are singletons. The sequencing here drew on tumor tissue, taken before IRX-2 immunotherapy. These receptors were obtained from a human donor with breast cancer.

This clone has more than one count but fewer than ten. J is TRBJ1-3 and V is TRBV11-3; D uncertain. Trimming removed 5 bases from V and 0 bases from J, with 11 bases in between. In germline, CDR1 is SGHNT, CDR2 YENEEA. This CDR3 is 15 amino acids long. CDR3 DNA sequence: TGTGCCAGCAGCCCCTATGTGTCCTCTGGAAACACCATATATTTT. Protein sequence: CASSPYVSSGNTIYF.

This rearrangement joins TRBV15 to TRBJ1-2, with a possible D match to TRBD1 (5 bases). The V and J ends lost 0 bases and 0 bases respectively, with 11 bases between them. Germline assignment: CDR1 LNHNV and CDR2 YYDKDF (reference sequence). The CDR3 length is 16 residues. The CDR3 coding sequence is TGTGCCACCAGCAGAGATCTTAGGGGAGCTAACTATGGCTACACCTTC. It specifies CATSRDLRGANYGYTF.

A single count supports this clone. This chain links TRBV19 with TRBJ2-2; D could derive from TRBD1 or TRBD2 (5 bases each). V dropped 7 bases and J dropped 1 base, with 16 bases sitting between them. CDR1 and CDR2 from the germline V gene are LNHDA and SQIVND (reference sequence). CDR3 size: 16 residues. CDR3 sequence (DNA): TGTGCCAGTACGGCGCGGCCAGGGAGGAACACCGGGGAGCTGTTTTTT. Translated: CASTARPGRNTGELFF.

J is TRBJ2-7 and V is TRBV7-6; 9 bases line up with TRBD2. CDR3 size: 15 residues. Germline assignment: CDR1 SGHVS and CDR2 FNYEAQ. V dropped 3 bases and J dropped 5; count of bases not matched to a gene: 8. CDR3 coding DNA: TGTGCCAGCAGCTTGGCTCGTGGACTAGCGCACGAGCAGTACTTC. Translation gives CASSLARGLAHEQYF. Complete variable domain (other parts from reference TRBV7-6 and TRBJ2-7): GAGVSQSPRYKVTKRGQDVALRCDPISGHVSLYWYRQALGQGPEFLTYFNYEAQQDKSGLPNDRFSAERPEGSISTLTIQRTEQRDSAMYRCASSLARGLAHEQYFGPGTRLTVT.

The chain couples TRBV29-1 to TRBJ1-4, with 8 bases that match TRBD1. The J segment lost 8 bases and the V segment lost 0 bases, leaving 5 bases of the junction unmatched. Germline lookup yields CDR1 SQVTM and CDR2 ANQGSEA. This CDR3 has 14 amino acids. In DNA form, the CDR3 reads TGCAGCGTTGAAGATGGGCAGGGGGCCGAAAAACTGTTTTTT. It specifies CSVEDGQGAEKLFF.

The chain uses TRBV11-3 and TRBJ2-3; 9 positions agree with TRBD1. This CDR3 region has 15 residues. The J segment lost 6 bases and the V segment lost 5 bases, leaving 9 bases of the junction unmatched. Germline CDR1 reads SGHNT; CDR2 reads YENEEA. The CDR3 here is CASSVGQGGSDTQYF. The DNA for the CDR3 is TGTGCCAGCAGCGTGGGACAGGGTGGATCTGATACGCAGTATTTT. The full variable domain, completed using reference TRBV11-3 and TRBJ2-3, is EAGVVQSPRYKIIEKKQPVAFWCNPISGHNTLYWYLQNLGQGPELLIRYENEEAVDDSQLPKDRFSAERLKGVDSTLKIQPAELGDSAVYLCASSVGQGGSDTQYFGPGTRLTVL.

The gene calls are TRBV6-8 and TRBJ2-1; 10 bases align to TRBD2. The junction had 11 bases not matched to a gene; V was cut back by 11 bases and J by 7 bases. Germline V CDR1 and CDR2: MNHGY, SAAAGT. There are 14 residues in the CDR3. The CDR3 protein is CAATPGLARNEQFF. CDR3 DNA sequence: TGTGCCGCGACACCGGGACTAGCGAGAAATGAGCAGTTCTTC.

This chain links TRBV11-3 with TRBJ1-6; possible D gene TRBD1, 6 bases. Trimming cost V 5 bases and J 7 bases, with 15 bases left between them. Germline CDR1 reads SGHNT; CDR2 reads YENEEA. The CDR3 is made up of 15 amino acids. CDR3 in DNA: TGTGCCAGCAGCCCCGGGAGAGGGGGGAATTCACCCCTCCACTTT. Protein sequence: CASSPGRGGNSPLHF.

CDR3 DNA: TGTGCCAGCAGCTTGGACAGTCGATACAATGAGCAGTTCTTC. It is translated as CASSLDSRYNEQFF. V and J are TRBV11-3 and TRBJ2-1, with D possibly matching TRBD1 (6 bases). The CDR3 spans 14 residues. V was trimmed by 3 bases and J by 4 bases, leaving 10 bases between them. CDR1 and CDR2 from the germline V gene are SGHNT and YENEEA. Together with reference TRBV11-3 and TRBJ2-1, the CDR3 gives the full variable domain: EAGVVQSPRYKIIEKKQPVAFWCNPISGHNTLYWYLQNLGQGPELLIRYENEEAVDDSQLPKDRFSAERLKGVDSTLKIQPAELGDSAVYLCASSLDSRYNEQFFGPGTRLTVL.

The chain is built from TRBV6-8 and TRBJ2-7, with D unclear. The CDR3 runs 13 residues. Trimming took 6 bases from V and 0 from J, leaving 9 bases between them. Germline V gene sequence: CDR1 MNHGY, CDR2 SAAAGT. This chain's CDR3 is CASRPGVSYEQYF. CDR3 bases: TGTGCCAGCAGGCCTGGGGTCTCCTACGAGCAGTACTTC.

As regards this clone: At one end, the junction sequence differs from germline, possibly due to a read error. The rearrangement uses TRBV7-1 and TRBJ1-6; D gene unclear. TRBV7-1 is flagged as an ORF with uncertain function. The CDR3 length is 14 residues. The CDR3 region is CASTLSSYNSPLHF. In DNA form, the CDR3 reads TGTGCCAGCACCCTCAGCTCCTATAATTCGCCCCTCCACTTT.

The chain couples TRBV11-3 to TRBJ1-6; unclear D gene. Trimming cost V 2 bases and J 7 bases, with 12 bases left between them. CDR3 length: 15 residues. Germline V gene sequence: CDR1 SGHNT, CDR2 YENEEA. The CDR3 spells CASSLNRVKNSPLHF. CDR3 bases: TGTGCCAGCAGCTTAAACCGGGTTAAAAATTCACCCCTCCACTTT. The full variable domain, rest sourced from reference TRBV11-3 and TRBJ1-6, is EAGVVQSPRYKIIEKKQPVAFWCNPISGHNTLYWYLQNLGQGPELLIRYENEEAVDDSQLPKDRFSAERLKGVDSTLKIQPAELGDSAVYLCASSLNRVKNSPLHFGNGTRLTVT.

The rearrangement links TRBV11-3 to TRBJ2-1, with TRBD2 identical over 11 bases. From germline, CDR1 is SGHNT and CDR2 YENEEA. The CDR3 extends over 16 amino acids. Trimming cost V 5 bases and J 6 bases; bases outside gene matches: 9. CDR3 nucleotide sequence: TGTGCCAGCAGCCAGCGGCGGGGACTAGCGGCCAATGAGCAGTTCTTC. Protein product: CASSQRRGLAANEQFF. Complete variable domain (other parts from reference TRBV11-3 and TRBJ2-1): EAGVVQSPRYKIIEKKQPVAFWCNPISGHNTLYWYLQNLGQGPELLIRYENEEAVDDSQLPKDRFSAERLKGVDSTLKIQPAELGDSAVYLCASSQRRGLAANEQFFGPGTRLTVL.

The chain links TRBV6-1 to TRBJ2-7, with TRBD2 matching 9 bases. The CDR3 spans 18 residues. Germline lookup yields CDR1 MNHNS and CDR2 SASEGT. J was trimmed by 0 bases and V by 0 bases; bases with no gene match: 9. Here the CDR3 DNA reads TGTGCCAGCAGTGAAGCGCTCGCGGGAGGGCCGGACTCCTACGAGCAGTACTTC. Amino acids: CASSEALAGGPDSYEQYF.

The chain joins TRBV6-8 to TRBJ1-5; D gene uncertain. The CDR3 is 13 residues long. V was trimmed by 0 bases and J by 4 bases, leaving 4 bases between them. Germline assignment: CDR1 MNHGY and CDR2 SAAAGT. This CDR3 reads CASSYSWNQPQHF. For the CDR3, the DNA is TGTGCCAGCAGTTACTCCTGGAATCAGCCCCAGCATTTT.

The V gene is TRBV6-8, the J gene TRBJ2-3; 9 bases fit TRBD2. The V segment lost 10 bases and the J segment 6 bases; nucleotides outside the gene matches: 8. The CDR3 is made up of 13 amino acids. Germline V gene sequence: CDR1 MNHGY, CDR2 SAAAGT. CDR3: CAINAGGRDTQYF. CDR3 nucleotide sequence: TGTGCCATAAACGCGGGAGGGCGGGATACGCAGTATTTT.

In this sample, this clone turned up once. The rearrangement uses TRBV6-8 and TRBJ2-1; 7 positions match TRBD2. V shed 6 bases, J shed 6 bases, and the junction held 5 bases outside the gene matches. CDR1 is MNHGY and CDR2 is SAAAGT in the germline V gene. This CDR3 is built from 13 residues. The CDR3 region has the DNA TGTGCCAGCAGGCTACTAGCGTTCAATGAGCAGTTCTTC. It is translated as CASRLLAFNEQFF.

The chain carries TRBV11-3 and TRBJ2-3; the match to TRBD1 covers 8 bases. CDR1 and CDR2 from the germline V gene are SGHNT and YENEEA. V lost 6 bases to trimming and J lost 4 bases; unmatched junction nucleotides: 12. The CDR3 runs 16 residues. Written as DNA, the CDR3 is TGTGCCAGCAGTCCGTTAGACAGGGGTCGCGCAGATACGCAGTATTTT. Its protein is CASSPLDRGRADTQYF.

This chain uses TRBV18 with TRBJ1-5; D is perhaps TRBD1 (6 bases). Germline assignment: CDR1 KGHSH and CDR2 LQKENI. V was trimmed by 1 base and J by 7 bases, leaving 11 bases between them. This CDR3 comprises 14 residues. In nucleotides, the CDR3 is TGTGCCAGCTCACCACTCCAGGGGAAGCAGCCCCAGCATTTT. Translating gives CASSPLQGKQPQHF.

This chain connects TRBV22-1 to TRBJ1-2; whether TRBD1, the table's D call, matches the DNA was not checked. TRBV22-1 counts as a pseudogene. The CDR3 is made up of 15 amino acids. CDR3 DNA: TGTGCCAGCAGTAACAACCGGGACAGGGGCTTCTGCTACACCTTC. Translated, it gives CASSNNRDRGFCYTF.

This sequence joins TRBV5-1 and TRBJ2-7; 7 bases line up with TRBD1. Germline loops: CDR1 SGHRS, CDR2 YFSETQ. This CDR3 contains 16 residues. V dropped 0 bases and J dropped 0; count of bases not matched to a gene: 6. The chain's CDR3 is CASSLGQGSSSYEQYF. CDR3 DNA sequence: TGCGCCAGCAGCTTGGGACAGGGCTCGAGCTCCTACGAGCAGTACTTC.

The CDR3 is CASSYWTGPNSPLHF. In nucleotides, the CDR3 is TGTGCCAGCAGTTACTGGACAGGGCCTAATTCACCCCTCCACTTT. The V and J genes are TRBV6-4 and TRBJ1-6, with 8 bases aligning to TRBD1. The CDR3 is made up of 15 amino acids. The germline V gene has CDR1 MRHNA and CDR2 SNTAGT. The V segment lost 5 bases and the J segment 6 bases; nucleotides outside the gene matches: 6.